Shown below are 32 T cell receptor beta chains from a single sample sequenced in a study of control samples from healthy donors and cancer patients. Assay: immunoSEQ multiplex PCR; the TCRdb copy retains only in-frame clones and omits some. The repertoire holds about 12,000 clones, with approximately 93% as singletons. Specimen: PBMCs. Source of these receptors: a man between 65 and 85 years old with head and neck cancer.

The chain's CDR3 is CASSYLGVNTEAFF. In DNA, the CDR3 is TGTGCCAGCAGTTACTTGGGGGTGAACACTGAAGCTTTCTTT. V and J are TRBV6-5 and TRBJ1-1; D may be TRBD1 (5 bases). Trimming stripped 1 base from V and 0 bases from J, with 6 bases between. From germline, CDR1 is MNHEY and CDR2 SVGAGI. This CDR3 has 14 residues.

V gene TRBV7-9 combines with J gene TRBJ2-1; D unclear. Germline CDR1 and CDR2: SEHNR and FQNEAQ (reference sequence). V was pared by 5 bases and J by 5 bases, with 16 bases between. This CDR3 contains 15 residues. CDR3 bases: TGTGCCAGCAGCCCCGGCCTCCCGATCGACAATGAGCAGTTCTTC. Protein: CASSPGLPIDNEQFF.

This chain joins TRBV3-1 (or the pseudogene TRBV3-2) and TRBJ1-1; D is perhaps TRBD1 (5 bases). The V gene lost 1 base and the J gene lost 1 base, with 10 bases spanning the gap. This CDR3 spans 15 amino acids. Germline lookup yields CDR1 LGHDT and CDR2 YNNKEL (reference sequence). CDR3 in amino acids: CASSQGRGRNTEAFF. Here the CDR3 DNA reads TGTGCCAGCAGCCAAGGGAGGGGTCGGAACACTGAAGCTTTCTTT.

This chain's CDR3 is CASSLFRLAGAAYNEQFF. The CDR3 DNA reads TGCGCCAGCAGCTTGTTTAGACTAGCGGGAGCGGCCTACAATGAGCAGTTCTTC. This sequence joins TRBV5-1 and TRBJ2-1; the match to TRBD2 covers 12 bases. From germline, CDR1 is SGHRS and CDR2 YFSETQ. J was trimmed by 2 bases and V by 1 base; bases with no gene match: 7. The CDR3 has 18 residues.

The count of this clone is one. This chain links TRBV10-3 with TRBJ1-2, with D perhaps matching TRBD1 (6 bases). There are 13 residues in the CDR3. V shed 6 bases and J shed 8 bases, with 16 bases lying between them. Germline CDR1 reads ENHRY; CDR2 reads SYGVKD. The chain's CDR3 is CAIRDSVQRGYTF. In nucleotides, the CDR3 is TGTGCCATCAGGGACAGCGTCCAAAGAGGCTACACCTTC.

This chain connects TRBV7-9 to TRBJ2-3; no clear D gene. The CDR3 runs to 16 residues. Trimming left V 4 bases short and J 0 bases short, with 14 bases between. Germline V gene data show CDR1 as SEHNR and CDR2 as FQNEAQ (reference sequence). In nucleotides, the CDR3 is TGTGCCAGCAGCTCGGCCCAGGCTCTTAGCACAGATACGCAGTATTTT. Protein product: CASSSAQALSTDTQYF. The full variable domain, with the rest looked up from reference TRBV7-9 and TRBJ2-3, is DTGVSQNPRHKITKRGQNVTFRCDPISEHNRLYWYRQTLGQGPEFLTYFQNEAQLEKSRLLSDRFSAERPKGSFSTLEIQRTEQGDSAMYLCASSSAQALSTDTQYFGPGTRLTVL.

The chain is built from TRBV7-9 and TRBJ1-4; no reliable D call. The V end lost 5 bases, the J end lost 3 bases, and 13 bases lay between the germline ends. CDR3 length equals 15 residues. Germline V gives CDR1 SEHNR, CDR2 FQNEAQ (reference sequence). DNA of the CDR3: TGTGCCAGCAGCCCCCCTTTAGGGTCTAATGAAAAACTGTTTTTT. It yields the protein CASSPPLGSNEKLFF.

The chain carries TRBV2 and TRBJ1-1; D is undetermined. The CDR3 has 13 amino acids. Germline CDR1 is SNHLY and CDR2 is FYNNEI. Trimming shortened V by 4 bases and J by 0 bases, and 6 bases separated the two germline ends. CDR3 region: CASSVEMNTEAFF. The CDR3 DNA follows: TGTGCCAGCAGTGTGGAAATGAACACTGAAGCTTTCTTT.

The rearrangement joins TRBV4-1 to TRBJ2-5; 9 nucleotides align to TRBD2. This CDR3 comprises 16 residues. The germline CDR1 and CDR2 sequences are MGHRA and YSYEKL. With V trimmed by 4 bases and J by 4 bases, 10 bases remained unmatched. For the CDR3, the DNA is TGCGCCAGCAGCCGGGCGTCTAGCGGGACACGAGAGACCCAGTACTTC. This codes for CASSRASSGTRETQYF.

The rearrangement links TRBV7-6 to TRBJ2-7; weak D call: TRBD1 (6 bases). The V gene lost 1 base and the J gene lost 5 bases, with 12 bases spanning the gap. The germline V gene encodes CDR1 SGHVS and CDR2 FNYEAQ. This CDR3 contains 14 residues. CDR3 in amino acids: CASSLDRDAHEQYF. The CDR3 DNA is TGTGCCAGCAGCTTAGACAGGGATGCGCACGAGCAGTACTTC.

The rearrangement links TRBV5-1 to TRBJ2-7, with a weak D call TRBD1 (6 bases). V was trimmed by 4 bases and J by 0 bases, leaving 14 bases between them. Germline V lookup: CDR1 SGHRS, CDR2 YFSETQ. The CDR3 has 15 amino acids. The CDR3 protein is CASSPPGHRSYEQYF. The CDR3 DNA reads as TGCGCCAGCAGCCCACCGGGACACCGCTCCTACGAGCAGTACTTC. The full variable domain, its missing parts supplied by reference TRBV5-1 and TRBJ2-7, is KAGVTQTPRYLIKTRGQQVTLSCSPISGHRSVSWYQQTPGQGLQFLFEYFSETQRNKGNFPGRFSGRQFSNSRSEMNVSTLELGDSALYLCASSPPGHRSYEQYFGPGTRLTVT.

The V call is TRBV1, the J call TRBJ1-5; the tabulated D call, TRBD1, remains unverified against the DNA. TRBV1 corresponds to a pseudogene. This CDR3 spans 16 amino acids. CDR3 coding DNA: TGCACATCTGGGACAGGGGAGTCCCCGAGCAATCAGCCCCAGCATTTT. Translated: CTSGTGESPSNQPQHF.

The chain recombines TRBV5-4 with TRBJ1-6; D is possibly TRBD1 (6 bases). V lost 4 bases and J 9 bases, leaving 17 bases between the germline ends. CDR1 and CDR2 from the germline V gene are SGHNT and YYREEE (reference sequence). The CDR3 runs 15 residues. The CDR3 region is CASSTPGAQGSPLHF. In DNA, the CDR3 is TGTGCCAGCAGCACCCCGGGGGCCCAGGGTTCACCCCTCCACTTT.

The chain couples TRBV30 to TRBJ1-4; a possible D gene is TRBD1 (5 bases). CDR3 size: 15 residues. Trimming cost V 2 bases and J 7 bases, with 17 bases left between them. Germline CDR1 GTSNPN, CDR2 SVGIG (reference sequence). CDR3 sequence: CAWSPRGGGGEKLFF. The CDR3 DNA reads TGTGCCTGGAGTCCCCGCGGGGGGGGAGGTGAAAAACTGTTTTTT.

This clone was found once. The rearrangement uses TRBV18 and TRBJ2-2; the D is unclear. Germline V CDR1 and CDR2: KGHSH, LQKENI. This CDR3 spans 14 amino acids. V was pared by 4 bases and J by 2 bases, with 8 bases between. The DNA of the CDR3 is TGTGCCAGCTCACAGCAGAAAAACACCGGGGAGCTGTTTTTT. Translating it yields CASSQQKNTGELFF.

This rearrangement joins TRBV21-1 to TRBJ1-6. TRBV21-1 is shown as a pseudogene. The CDR3 loop spans 13 amino acids. The CDR3, as DNA: TGTGCCAGCAGCAAACCTATGAGTTCACCCCTCCACTTT. This sequence encodes CASSKPMSSPLHF.

The chain couples TRBV29-1 to TRBJ2-2; tentative D call: TRBD1 (5 bases). Germline CDR1 is SQVTM and CDR2 is ANQGSEA. V shed 4 bases and J shed 7 bases, with 13 bases lying between them. The CDR3 is 13 amino acids. CDR3 amino acids: CSVGTHLGGELFF. CDR3 nucleotide sequence: TGCAGCGTTGGGACACATTTGGGCGGGGAGCTGTTTTTT.

CDR3 protein: CASSNHGPGPKCGYTF. The CDR3 DNA sequence: TGTGCCAGCAGCAATCATGGCCCAGGGCCCAAGTGTGGCTACACCTTC. The rearrangement uses TRBV11-3 and TRBJ1-2; D possibly corresponds to TRBD1 (5 bases). With 5 bases removed from V and 7 bases from J, the gap between germline ends came to 23 bases. CDR3 length: 16 residues. CDR1 and CDR2 (germline): SGHNT, YENEEA.

J is TRBJ1-1 and V is TRBV2, with D unresolved. CDR3 size: 14 residues. Trimming removed 2 bases at V and 1 base at J, with 8 bases between. CDR1 SNHLY and CDR2 FYNNEI come from the germline V gene. Here the CDR3 reads CASSESYWNTEAFF. As DNA, the CDR3 is TGTGCCAGCAGTGAATCCTACTGGAACACTGAAGCTTTCTTT.

This clone is a singleton in its sample. V gene TRBV5-6 combines with J gene TRBJ2-7; D is possibly TRBD1 or TRBD2 (5 bases each). This CDR3 contains 11 residues. The germline V and J ends were trimmed by 0 bases and 8 bases, with 6 bases remaining between them. Germline CDR1 SGHDT, CDR2 YYEEEE. The CDR3 bases are TGTGCCAGCAGCTTGGGGGGGAAGCAGTACTTC. The encoded protein is CASSLGGKQYF.

V usage is TRBV14 and J usage is TRBJ1-4; TRBD1 matches 7 bases. Germline V gives CDR1 SGHDN, CDR2 FVKESK. With V trimmed by 1 base and J by 5 bases, 7 bases remained unmatched. The CDR3 contains 16 residues. This CDR3 is CASSQAPGGWNEKLFF. The CDR3 DNA reads TGTGCCAGCAGCCAAGCCCCAGGGGGATGGAATGAAAAACTGTTTTTT.

V gene TRBV6-5 combines with J gene TRBJ1-3; 8 bases map to TRBD1. The CDR3 is 14 amino acids. Per germline, CDR1 MNHEY and CDR2 SVGAGI. V lost 5 bases, J lost 3 bases, and 3 bases stayed unmatched. CDR3 amino acids: CASSRTGSGNTIYF. CDR3 coding DNA: TGTGCCAGCAGTAGGACAGGGAGTGGAAACACCATATATTTT.

The V and J genes are TRBV11-1 and TRBJ2-3; 8 positions agree with TRBD1. V trimming: 5 bases; J trimming: 2 bases; junction bases outside the gene matches: 6. The CDR3 totals 15 residues. Germline lookup yields CDR1 SGHAT and CDR2 FQDESV (reference sequence). The CDR3 DNA follows: TGTGCCAGCAGCCGTGGACAGGGATCCACAGATACGCAGTATTTT. Amino acid sequence: CASSRGQGSTDTQYF. Drawing the rest from reference TRBV11-1 and TRBJ2-3, the complete variable domain is EAEVAQSPRYKITEKSQAVAFWCDPISGHATLYWYRQILGQGPELLVQFQDESVVDDSQLPKDRFSAERLKGVDSTLKIQPAELGDSAMYLCASSRGQGSTDTQYFGPGTRLTVL.

This chain links TRBV6-5 with TRBJ1-1; possible D gene TRBD1, 6 bases. V lost 6 bases and J lost 4, with 12 bases in between. The CDR3 contains 13 residues. The germline V gene has CDR1 MNHEY and CDR2 SVGAGI. The CDR3 sequence is CASRLGATTEAFF. CDR3 DNA sequence: TGTGCCAGCAGGTTGGGGGCGACCACTGAAGCTTTCTTT.

The rearrangement uses TRBV12-5 and TRBJ1-1, with D hard to call. V was shortened by 1 base and J by 4 bases, with 7 bases between the two germline ends. This CDR3 is 13 amino acids long. Germline values: CDR1 LGHNT, CDR2 FRNRAP. The CDR3 sequence: CASGLDRGTEAFF. CDR3 nucleotide sequence: TGTGCTAGTGGTTTGGACCGAGGCACTGAAGCTTTCTTT.

Comments on this clone: At one end, the junction sequence differs from germline, possibly due to a read error. Within the sample, other DNA sequences also encode this same CDR3. The chain links TRBV2 to TRBJ1-1; D unclear. The length of the CDR3 is 16 residues. Germline V gene lookup returns CDR1 SNHLY and CDR2 FYNNEI. CDR3 region: CASSRSLMVVRTEAFF. CDR3 nucleotides: TGTGCCAGCAGCCGATCACTGATGGTGGTGAGGACTGAGGCTTTCTTT.

This clone occurred once. The V gene is TRBV7-8, the J gene TRBJ1-4; D remains unclear. The CDR3 sequence is 16 residues long. Germline-derived CDR1 and CDR2 are SGHVS and FQNEAQ. V was cut by 6 bases and J by 6 bases, with 20 bases left in between. CDR3 DNA sequence: TGTGCCAGCAGTCTAGGGTTTCGCTCTAGGGATGAAAAACTGTTTTTT. This codes for CASSLGFRSRDEKLFF.

This rearrangement joins TRBV5-3 to TRBJ2-7; D not resolved. TRBV5-3 is given ORF status, its function remaining uncertain. Trimming took off 6 bases at V and 0 bases at J, with 13 bases between the two ends. The CDR3 length is 14 residues. The CDR3 spells CARIGQPSSYEQYF. The CDR3 DNA reads as TGTGCCAGAATAGGGCAGCCGAGCTCCTACGAGCAGTACTTC.

V is TRBV12-3 or TRBV12-4 and J is TRBJ2-1; D is undetermined. The CDR3 is 12 amino acids. V was cut by 6 bases and J by 8 bases, with 11 bases left in between. In DNA, the CDR3 is TGTGCCAGCAGCACTATGGGCTATGAGCAGTTCTTC. It encodes CASSTMGYEQFF.

The chain combines TRBV2 with TRBJ1-1; 9 bases are shared with TRBD1. The CDR3 totals 16 residues. V gave up 6 bases and J gave up 4 bases; unmatched junction bases: 12. Per the germline V gene, CDR1 is SNHLY and CDR2 is FYNNEI. The CDR3 reads CASRGPGTGWSTEAFF. CDR3 in DNA: TGTGCCAGCAGGGGTCCCGGGACAGGGTGGAGCACTGAAGCTTTCTTT.

The chain links TRBV6-5 to TRBJ2-7; D call uncertain. Germline V lookup: CDR1 MNHEY, CDR2 SVGAGI. The CDR3 covers 13 residues. V was trimmed by 2 bases and J by 2 bases, leaving 7 bases between them. DNA for the CDR3: TGTGCCAGCAGTTACAGGGCCGCCTACGAGCAGTACTTC. Translating gives CASSYRAAYEQYF.

The CDR3 sequence is CASSQEDSGTSGSRANNEQFF. As DNA, the CDR3 is TGTGCCAGCAGCCAGGAAGATTCCGGGACTAGCGGGAGTAGGGCTAACAATGAGCAGTTCTTC. The rearrangement links TRBV4-2 to TRBJ2-1; 14 nucleotides match TRBD2. The germline gives CDR1 LGHNA, CDR2 YNFKEQ. The CDR3 totals 21 residues. The V segment lost 3 bases and the J segment 5 bases; nucleotides outside the gene matches: 18.